Detailed here is one T cell receptor (beta chain). Its antigen is currently unknown. These data are taken from a study of cytomegalovirus exposure and HLA in healthy donors. Study-level information: Caucasian-associated ancestry cluster membership applied to approximately 80% of some 400 genotyped donors.

General study points: Several of the most significant clusters were apparently associated with common viral pathogens in a later analysis. Later findings reportedly placed an Asian-associated ancestry cluster below the roughly 670-donor mean for N-insertions.

Vbeta (60) and Jbeta (13) primers were used in the PCR. Original handling: Some 10 million of the 80 million or so unique TCR beta chains counted in a later analysis were shared. Sequencing was performed with immunoSEQ multiplex PCR; in TCRdb, only in-frame clones are kept and a portion is missing. V and J calls plus clone size are reproduced from that table; the DNA served to infer D and trimming. Found here are about 200,000 clones, about 77% of them singletons; the top ten hold about 2.7%. CDR1 and CDR2 from the germline V gene are DFQATT and SNEGSKA (reference sequence). The V end lost 5 bases, the J end lost 6 bases, and 10 bases lay between the germline ends. This CDR3 is 11 amino acids long.

The sequence was obtained from a woman under 40 in good health and CMV-seronegative. The specimen was PBMCs. The V call is TRBV20-1, the J call TRBJ1-2; D remains unclear. In DNA form, the CDR3 reads TGCAGTGCTTGGGAGGGCCATGGCTACACCTTC. Its translation: CSAWEGHGYTF.